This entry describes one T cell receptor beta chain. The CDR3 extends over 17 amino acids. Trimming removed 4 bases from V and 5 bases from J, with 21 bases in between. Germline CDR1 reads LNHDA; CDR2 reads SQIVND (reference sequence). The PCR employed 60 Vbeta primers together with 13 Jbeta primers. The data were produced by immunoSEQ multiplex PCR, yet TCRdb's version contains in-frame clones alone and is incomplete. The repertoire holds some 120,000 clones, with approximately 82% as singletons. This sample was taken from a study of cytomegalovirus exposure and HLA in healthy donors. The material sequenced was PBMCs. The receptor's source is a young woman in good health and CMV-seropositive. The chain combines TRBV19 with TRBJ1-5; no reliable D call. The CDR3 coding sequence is TGTGCCAGTAGTAGAAGGAGGAGGGAGGTTGACGATCAGCCCCAGCATTTT. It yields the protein CASSRRRREVDDQPQHF.